Shown below are 2 T cell receptor beta chains from a single sample sequenced in a study of blood T cell repertoires in COVID-19. This table comes from immunoSEQ multiplex PCR, and its TCRdb copy is limited to in-frame clones, with some not included. The repertoire has 250,000 to 350,000 clones, 80% to 85% of them found once; the top ten carry 15% to 18%. The sample taken for sequencing was peripheral blood. All receptors come from a person between 65 and 79 years old with COVID-19, enrolled during active disease.

The J gene is TRBJ2-2, the V gene TRBV2; a weak D match, TRBD1 (6 bases). This CDR3 contains 15 residues. Germline V lookup: CDR1 SNHLY, CDR2 FYNNEI. V was trimmed by 0 bases and J by 6 bases, leaving 11 bases between them. The CDR3 DNA follows: TGTGCCAGCAGTGAAGCGGTTTGGGGGCCCGGGGAGCTGTTTTTT. It specifies CASSEAVWGPGELFF.

This rearrangement joins TRBV7-9 to TRBJ2-1; 9 bases align to TRBD2. In germline, CDR1 is SEHNR, CDR2 FQNEAQ (reference sequence). Losses at the gene ends were 5 bases for V and 2 bases for J; bases not matched to a gene: 7. CDR3 size: 16 residues. The CDR3 sequence: CASSSSGRGTYNEQFF. The CDR3 DNA reads as TGTGCCAGCAGCAGTAGCGGGAGAGGAACCTACAATGAGCAGTTCTTC.